The next 8 T cell receptor beta chains were all read from a single sample in a study of blood T cell repertoires in COVID-19. Data came from immunoSEQ multiplex PCR; TCRdb stores just in-frame clones and leaves some out. The sample includes over 50,000 clones, 86% seen only once; the top ten take about 2.7%. Material: peripheral blood. Receptor source: a man older than 75 with acute or convalescent COVID-19.

V usage is TRBV3-1 (or the pseudogene TRBV3-2) and J usage is TRBJ2-1; D may be TRBD1 (6 bases). CDR3 length equals 16 residues. Germline V CDR1 and CDR2: LGHDT, YNNKEL (reference sequence). Trimming cost V 1 base and J 6 bases, with 16 bases left between them. Here the CDR3 DNA reads TGTGCCAGCAGCCAAGTGGGGCAGGGGACGGGCAATGAGCAGTTCTTC. Protein: CASSQVGQGTGNEQFF.

This clone was observed a handful of times. The rearrangement links TRBV4-3 to TRBJ1-1, with a tentative D call TRBD1 (5 bases). Germline V lookup: CDR1 LGHNA, CDR2 YSLEER. This CDR3 contains 12 residues. V lost 4 bases to trimming and J lost 7 bases, with 10 bases between them. The CDR3 DNA is TGCGCCAGCAGCCGCGTTCAGGGTGAAGCTTTCTTT. Protein: CASSRVQGEAFF.

CDR3 sequence reads: CASSALIPWTSTSGANVLTF. In DNA, the CDR3 is TGTGCCAGCAGCGCACTAATACCTTGGACATCCACCTCTGGGGCCAACGTCCTGACTTTC. The V gene is TRBV9, the J gene TRBJ2-6; tentatively, D is TRBD1 (5 bases). With 3 bases removed from V and 0 bases from J, the gap between germline ends came to 22 bases. CDR1 and CDR2 (germline): SGDLS, YYNGEE. CDR3 length: 20 residues. Combining the CDR3 with reference TRBV9 and TRBJ2-6 gives the whole variable domain DSGVTQTPKHLITATGQRVTLRCSPRSGDLSVYWYQQSLDQGLQFLIQYYNGEERAKGNILERFSAQQFPDLHSELNLSSLELGDSALYFCASSALIPWTSTSGANVLTFGAGSRLTVL.

The J gene is TRBJ1-4, the V gene TRBV6-6; the D gene is possibly TRBD1 (6 bases). The V end was cut by 6 bases, the J end by 3 bases, with 17 bases between. Germline V gives CDR1 MNHNY, CDR2 SVGAGI (reference sequence). The CDR3 covers 16 residues. CDR3 sequence (DNA): TGTGCCAGCAGCAAACCTCAGGGGCAATCTAATGAAAAACTGTTTTTT. Its protein product is CASSKPQGQSNEKLFF.

The chain links TRBV5-6 to TRBJ1-1, with 7 bases that match TRBD1. Germline CDR1 SGHDT, CDR2 YYEEEE. The CDR3 sequence is 14 residues long. The ends lost 4 bases at V and 6 bases at J; junction bases unmatched: 9. This chain's CDR3 is CASSTLQGRAEAFF. CDR3 coding DNA: TGTGCCAGCAGCACATTACAGGGGCGGGCTGAAGCTTTCTTT.

V usage is TRBV9 and J usage is TRBJ1-1; D unclear. The CDR3 sequence is 13 residues long. CDR1 and CDR2 from the germline V gene are SGDLS and YYNGEE. Trimming stripped 0 bases from V and 1 base from J, with 4 bases between. The CDR3 is CASSVVQNTEAFF. CDR3 sequence (DNA): TGTGCCAGCAGCGTAGTCCAGAACACTGAAGCTTTCTTT.

This clone was counted once. J is TRBJ2-5 and V is TRBV11-2, with 8 bases fitting TRBD1. This CDR3 spans 15 amino acids. The V and J ends lost 3 bases and 5 bases, in that order; junction bases with no gene match: 8. Germline-derived CDR1 and CDR2 are SGHAT and FQNNGV. CDR3 sequence: CASSFRTGPMETQYF. The CDR3 region has the DNA TGTGCCAGCAGCTTCAGGACAGGGCCGATGGAGACCCAGTACTTC.

This chain joins TRBV27 and TRBJ2-7; D gene uncertain. This CDR3 has 14 residues. CDR1 and CDR2 from the germline V gene are MNHEY and SMNVEV (reference sequence). Trimming took off 6 bases at V and 1 base at J, with 13 bases between the two ends. CDR3: CASSLTRNSYEQYF. The DNA for the CDR3 is TGTGCCAGCAGCTTAACACGAAATTCCTACGAGCAGTACTTC.